The rows below give T cell receptor beta chains drawn from one sample of a study of OX40 agonist ivuxolimab in advanced cancers. Repertoires were generated with immunoSEQ multiplex PCR, while TCRdb's copy carries only in-frame clones and drops some. Of approximately 44,000 clones listed, around 84% are singletons. The material was CD4+ or CD8+ T cells sorted from blood, obtained in a trial of the OX40 agonist ivuxolimab. The receptor set was obtained from an adult with an advanced solid tumor such as melanoma, head and neck, liver or kidney cancer. Each CDR3 is given with its conserved first and last residue. The D gene is left open where the match is weak. Expanded clones are given a class, and other clones once, few, many or no size at all.

D: -
J: TRBJ2-5
V: TRBV27
size: few
CDR3: CASSWGETQYF
DNA: TGTGCCAGCAGTTGGGGAGAGACCCAGTACTTC

D: TRBD1
J: TRBJ1-6
V: TRBV7-6
size: -
CDR3: CASRRDRDSPLHF
DNA: TGTGCCAGCAGACGGGACAGGGACTCACCCCTCCACTTT

D: -
J: TRBJ2-7
V: TRBV18
size: -
CDR3: CASSPQTGSYEQYF
DNA: TGTGCCAGCTCACCACAAACGGGCTCCTACGAGCAGTACTTC

D: -
J: TRBJ1-1
V: TRBV6-6
size: -
CDR3: CASRKNTEAFF
DNA: TGTGCCAGCCGGAAGAACACTGAAGCTTTCTTT

D: TRBD2
J: TRBJ2-3
V: TRBV9
size: -
CDR3: CASSVDSGRRLDTQYF
DNA: TGTGCCAGCAGCGTAGACAGCGGGAGAAGGCTAGATACGCAGTATTTT

D: -
J: TRBJ1-5
V: TRBV19
size: -
CDR3: CASRSGEGVMNQPQHF
DNA: TGTGCCAGCCGATCCGGAGAGGGGGTTATGAATCAGCCCCAGCATTTT

D: -
J: TRBJ1-6
V: TRBV7-9
size: -
CDR3: CASSSSGTWSPLHF
DNA: TGTGCCAGCAGCTCATCAGGGACGTGGTCACCCCTCCACTTT

D: TRBD1
J: TRBJ2-1
V: TRBV19
size: -
CDR3: CASSIRGPSYNEQFF
DNA: TGTGCCAGTAGTATTAGGGGGCCCTCCTACAATGAGCAGTTCTTC

D: TRBD1
J: TRBJ1-2
V: TRBV7-2
size: -
CDR3: CASSLDLGGQYTF
DNA: TGTGCCAGCAGCTTAGATCTCGGGGGACAGTACACCTTC

D: -
J: TRBJ2-5
V: TRBV5-8
size: -
CDR3: CASSFRETQYF
DNA: TGTGCCAGCAGCTTCAGGGAGACCCAGTACTTC

D: -
J: TRBJ2-5
V: TRBV11-2
size: few
CDR3: CASSLDLSGGLQETQYF
DNA: TGTGCCAGCAGCTTAGATCTCTCGGGTGGATTACAAGAGACCCAGTACTTC

D: -
J: TRBJ1-1
V: TRBV5-1
size: -
CDR3: CASSFETALNTEAFF
DNA: TGCGCCAGCAGCTTCGAAACAGCCTTGAACACTGAAGCTTTCTTT

D: TRBD2
J: TRBJ2-7
V: TRBV5-6
size: once
CDR3: CASSKPGTSGSIEQYF
DNA: TGTGCCAGCAGCAAACCCGGGACTAGCGGGAGTATCGAGCAGTACTTC

D: -
J: TRBJ2-7
V: TRBV5-6
size: -
CDR3: CASSLTQGYEQYF
DNA: TGTGCCAGCAGCTTGACCCAGGGCTACGAGCAGTACTTC

D: -
J: TRBJ1-1
V: TRBV11-2
size: -
CDR3: CASSLRLRGTEAFF
DNA: TGTGCCAGCAGCTTAAGGTTACGGGGCACTGAAGCTTTCTTT

D: TRBD1
J: TRBJ2-2
V: TRBV10-3
size: -
CDR3: CAISASGTAAGELFF
DNA: TGTGCCATCAGCGCCTCCGGGACAGCCGCCGGGGAGCTGTTTTTT

D: TRBD1
J: TRBJ1-2
V: TRBV6-5
size: -
CDR3: CASSRDRGYGYTF
DNA: TGTGCCAGCAGTCGGGACAGGGGCTATGGCTACACCTTC

D: TRBD2
J: TRBJ2-7
V: TRBV7-2
size: few
CDR3: CASSTGLAGGPFSYEQYF
DNA: TGTGCCAGCAGCACGGGACTAGCGGGGGGCCCGTTCTCCTACGAGCAGTACTTC

D: -
J: TRBJ1-5
V: TRBV6-1
size: few
CDR3: CASSEASGGRQPQHF
DNA: TGTGCCAGCAGTGAAGCGTCTGGAGGTCGGCAGCCCCAGCATTTT

D: TRBD1
J: TRBJ2-1
V: TRBV12-5
size: -
CDR3: CASGPGTGVDEQFF
DNA: TGTGCTAGTGGCCCCGGGACAGGGGTCGATGAGCAGTTCTTC

D: -
J: TRBJ2-3
V: TRBV7-8
size: -
CDR3: CASKPGGTDTQYF
DNA: TGTGCCAGCAAACCTGGGGGCACAGATACGCAGTATTTT

D: -
J: TRBJ2-2
V: TRBV7-9
size: few
CDR3: CASSLRQGITGELFF
DNA: TGTGCCAGCAGCCTTCGTCAGGGGATCACCGGGGAGCTGTTTTTT

D: TRBD1
J: TRBJ2-3
V: TRBV5-1
size: once
CDR3: CASSSLGQRTDTQYF
DNA: TGCGCCAGCAGCTCGCTGGGACAGCGCACAGATACGCAGTATTTT

D: -
J: TRBJ2-2
V: TRBV4-3
size: once
CDR3: CASSQDETRELFF
DNA: TGCGCCAGCAGCCAAGATGAGACCCGGGAGCTGTTTTTT

D: TRBD2
J: TRBJ2-5
V: TRBV12-5
size: -
CDR3: CASGSLPVLAGAPPADF
DNA: TGTGCTAGTGGTTCCCTGCCGGTACTAGCGGGAGCACCACCGGCCGACTTC

D: -
J: TRBJ1-1
V: TRBV5-1
size: once
CDR3: CASSLYANTEAFF
DNA: TGCGCCAGCAGCTTGTACGCTAACACTGAAGCTTTCTTT

D: -
J: TRBJ2-3
V: TRBV6-1
size: -
CDR3: CASSESGGYPTDTQYF
DNA: TGTGCCAGCAGTGAATCAGGGGGGTACCCCACAGATACGCAGTATTTT

D: TRBD1
J: TRBJ2-7
V: TRBV10-3
size: -
CDR3: CAISKDRSSDEQYF
DNA: TGTGCCATCAGTAAGGACAGGTCCAGCGACGAGCAGTACTTC

D: -
J: TRBJ1-2
V: TRBV27
size: -
CDR3: CASSFSGTQPLGYTF
DNA: TGTGCCAGCAGTTTCTCCGGGACACAGCCGCTTGGCTACACCTTC

D: -
J: TRBJ2-7
V: TRBV4-2
size: once
CDR3: CASSQVQGSEQYF
DNA: TGTGCCAGCAGCCAAGTCCAGGGGAGCGAGCAGTACTTC